This T cell receptor beta chain was obtained from a study of T cells after yellow fever vaccination. Study context: It was SMART-Seq v4 Ultra Low Input that prepared the fractions with low cell numbers. Study-wide results and caveats: Within FACS-sorted repertoires, abundant clonotypes contaminating from the bulk population could be present. Subsequent booster samples again held most clones from primary vaccination (roughly 96% CD4, roughly 91% CD8).

About this clonotype: Its specificity is unknown.

TCR cDNA was made by 5'RACE template switching, adding a universal primer site and UMIs. MiXCR, run by TCRdb on the 5' RACE reads, gives a single entry per CDR3 protein. The data contain some 500,000 distinct CDR3 sequences, approximately 15% of them singletons. CDR3 size: 14 residues. Trimming pared 7 bases from V and 3 bases from J, leaving 16 bases between. Germline loops: CDR1 MGHDK, CDR2 SYGVNS. The sequence came from a man younger than 40 who received the YFV17D yellow fever vaccine. The J gene is TRBJ2-7, the V gene TRBV25-1; TRBD2 is a possible D gene (6 bases). The sequencing here drew on PBMCs, taken on the day of the yellow fever booster vaccination. The DNA for the CDR3 is TGTGCCAGCAATCCTCGCGGGGTTGGCTACGAGCAGTACTTC. It translates to CASNPRGVGYEQYF.